These T cell receptor beta chains were read from a single sample in a study of OX40 agonist ivuxolimab in advanced cancers. Data came from immunoSEQ multiplex PCR; TCRdb stores just in-frame clones and leaves some out. The sample has some 60,000 clones, approximately 93% seen once. The sequencing here drew on CD4+ or CD8+ T cells sorted from blood, taken in a trial of the OX40 agonist ivuxolimab. The receptors stem from an adult with an advanced solid tumor such as melanoma, head and neck, liver or kidney cancer. Both conserved end residues are part of each CDR3. A D gene is named only where the DNA matches it firmly. Not every row has a clone size; where given, it reads once, few, many or a size class.

clone size | J gene | V gene | D gene | CDR3 DNA | CDR3 protein
. | TRBJ1-2 | TRBV13 | . | TGTGCCAGCAGCTTAGAGGGGGACCGAACCCCTAACTATGGCTACACCTTC | CASSLEGDRTPNYGYTF
. | TRBJ2-7 | TRBV11-2 | . | TGTGCCAGCAGCTCCTACACGCTCAGGGAAAACTACGAGCAGTACTTC | CASSSYTLRENYEQYF
. | TRBJ2-7 | TRBV19 | . | TGTGCCAGTAGTATGGGGAGCTCCTACGAGCAGTACTTC | CASSMGSSYEQYF
. | TRBJ1-2 | TRBV18 | TRBD1 | TGTGCCAGCTCCGCGACAGGGCTTGACTATGGCTACACCTTC | CASSATGLDYGYTF
. | TRBJ1-1 | TRBV9 | . | TGTGCCAGCAGCGTAGACCAGGGAAACACTGAAGCTTTCTTT | CASSVDQGNTEAFF
once | TRBJ2-7 | TRBV11-2 | . | TGTGCCAGCAGCTTAGGAGTTGTGTACGAGCAGTACTTC | CASSLGVVYEQYF
. | TRBJ2-1 | TRBV6-5 | TRBD2 | TGTGCCAGCATGGAGGGACTAGCGGGCTACAATGAGCAGTTCTTC | CASMEGLAGYNEQFF
. | TRBJ1-2 | TRBV5-1 | . | TGCGCCAGCAGCTTGGACCAGATATCCTATGGCTACACCTTC | CASSLDQISYGYTF
. | TRBJ2-5 | TRBV7-6 | . | TGTGCCAGCCGGGGCATTGTGGAGACCCAGTACTTC | CASRGIVETQYF
. | TRBJ2-1 | TRBV19 | . | TGTGCCAGTGGGCCGGGACTTTACAATGAGCAGTTCTTC | CASGPGLYNEQFF
. | TRBJ1-4 | TRBV14 | TRBD1 | TGTGCCAGCAGGTCCGACAGGGGGACTAATGAAAAACTGTTTTTT | CASRSDRGTNEKLFF
. | TRBJ1-2 | TRBV29-1 | TRBD1 | TGCAGCGCCAAGGGGGAGAAGCAGGGGGCGGAGGGCTACACCTTC | CSAKGEKQGAEGYTF
. | TRBJ2-1 | TRBV6-4 | . | TGTGCCAGCAGCACAACGGCGGGCTCCTACAATGAGCAGTTCTTC | CASSTTAGSYNEQFF